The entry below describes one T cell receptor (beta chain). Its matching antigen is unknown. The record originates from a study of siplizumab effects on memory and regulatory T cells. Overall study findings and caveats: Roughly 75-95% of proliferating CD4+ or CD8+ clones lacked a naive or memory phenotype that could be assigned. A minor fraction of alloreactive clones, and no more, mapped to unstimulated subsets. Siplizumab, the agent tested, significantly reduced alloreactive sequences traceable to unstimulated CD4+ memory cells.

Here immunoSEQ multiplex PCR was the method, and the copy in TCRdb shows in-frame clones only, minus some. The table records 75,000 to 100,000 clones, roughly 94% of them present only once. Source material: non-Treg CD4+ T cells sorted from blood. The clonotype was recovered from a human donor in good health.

CDR3 amino acids: CASSLTGTAKNIQYF. The CDR3 region has the DNA TGTGCCAGCAGCTTGACAGGGACAGCCAAAAACATTCAGTACTTC. The chain joins TRBV7-9 to TRBJ2-4; 7 bases align to TRBD1. Germline CDR1 is SEHNR and CDR2 is FQNEAQ (reference sequence). The CDR3 totals 15 residues. The J segment lost 0 bases and the V segment lost 3 bases, leaving 2 bases of the junction unmatched.